Below are 22 T cell receptor beta chains sequenced from a single sample in a study of immune evolution from preneoplasia to lung adenocarcinoma. Clones were read by immunoSEQ multiplex PCR, and TCRdb kept only the in-frame ones, dropping some. The table lists 35,000 to 40,000 clones, around 74% of them singletons. Sequences were obtained from FFPE invasive lung adenocarcinoma tissue. These receptors all come from a person between 55 and 70 years old with lung adenocarcinoma.

The chain couples TRBV5-4 to TRBJ1-4; 7 positions agree with TRBD1. V shed 3 bases, J shed 8 bases, and the junction held 7 bases outside the gene matches. This CDR3 has 14 amino acids. CDR1 and CDR2 from the germline V gene are SGHNT and YYREEE (reference sequence). CDR3 sequence (DNA): TGTGCCAGCAGCTACAACAGGGGTGGAGAAAAACTGTTTTTT. Its protein product is CASSYNRGGEKLFF.

The chain employs TRBV12-5 and TRBJ2-1, with 9 bases that match TRBD2. The V gene end was trimmed by 4 bases and the J gene end by 0 bases; junction bases not matched to a gene: 10. This CDR3 has 18 residues. CDR1 LGHNT and CDR2 FRNRAP come from the germline V gene. CDR3 residues: CASGSEPIAGVSYNEQFF. CDR3 nucleotide sequence: TGTGCTAGTGGTTCGGAACCTATAGCGGGAGTCTCCTACAATGAGCAGTTCTTC.

This clone appeared once. The chain employs TRBV11-3 and TRBJ1-2; D gene unclear. The V end lost 5 bases, the J end lost 2 bases, and 15 bases lay between the germline ends. Germline V gene sequence: CDR1 SGHNT, CDR2 YENEEA. This CDR3 spans 15 amino acids. The CDR3 here is CASSPGGILNYGYTF. The DNA of the CDR3 is TGTGCCAGCAGCCCAGGTGGTATCCTGAACTATGGCTACACCTTC.

This chain connects TRBV5-1 to TRBJ2-7; TRBD2 matches at 8 bases. The CDR3 has 13 residues. Trimming cost V 5 bases and J 6 bases; bases outside gene matches: 7. Germline V gene sequence: CDR1 SGHRS, CDR2 YFSETQ. Written as DNA, the CDR3 is TGCGCCAGCAGAATAACGGGAGGGGGCGAGCAGTACTTC. Translated, it gives CASRITGGGEQYF.

The CDR3: CASSRNGNSYEQYF. In DNA form, the CDR3 reads TGTGCCAGCAGCCGAAACGGGAACTCCTACGAGCAGTACTTC. J is TRBJ2-7 and V is TRBV14; D perhaps matches TRBD2 (5 bases). The ends were cut back, 4 bases at V and 0 bases at J, with 10 bases in the middle. CDR3 length: 14 residues. In germline, CDR1 is SGHDN, CDR2 FVKESK.

The chain has TRBV30 and TRBJ2-7, with D maybe TRBD2 (5 bases). The CDR3 length is 13 residues. From germline, CDR1 is GTSNPN and CDR2 SVGIG (reference sequence). V lost 8 bases and J 0 bases, leaving 14 bases between the germline ends. The CDR3 is CAGLGPSSYEQYF. For the CDR3, the DNA is TGTGCCGGACTTGGACCGAGCTCCTACGAGCAGTACTTC.

The chain is built from TRBV5-4 and TRBJ1-5, with a possible D match to TRBD1 (6 bases). Trimming left V 0 bases short and J 7 bases short, with 14 bases between. The CDR3 runs 15 residues. The V gene's germline CDR1 is SGHNT and CDR2 YYREEE (reference sequence). The CDR3 DNA sequence: TGTGCCAGCAGCTTGGCCGGGGGGGCCCAGCAGCCCCAGCATTTT. It translates to CASSLAGGAQQPQHF.

The J gene is TRBJ2-7, the V gene TRBV4-2; 10 bases are shared with TRBD2. With 0 bases clipped from V and 6 bases from J, the junction kept 5 bases outside the gene matches. The CDR3 totals 15 residues. Germline lookup yields CDR1 LGHNA and CDR2 YNFKEQ. In DNA form, the CDR3 reads TGTGCCAGCAGCCAAGACGAACTAGCGGGACGCGAGCAGTACTTC. Amino acid sequence: CASSQDELAGREQYF.

The table lists this clone with a count of one. J is TRBJ2-5 and V is TRBV19; maybe TRBD2 (6 bases). The germline V and J ends were trimmed by 8 bases and 5 bases, with 18 bases remaining between them. This CDR3 is built from 14 residues. Germline V lookup: CDR1 LNHDA, CDR2 SQIVND (reference sequence). CDR3 DNA: TGTGCCAGTCAGCTTACGGGAGCTGCGGAGACCCAGTACTTC. It codes for CASQLTGAAETQYF.

This chain connects TRBV28 to TRBJ2-1; D is uncertain. Trimming took off 10 bases at V and 6 bases at J, with 16 bases between the two ends. This CDR3 contains 13 residues. Germline CDR1 MDHEN, CDR2 SYDVKM. CDR3 sequence reads: CAIGLSALNEQFF. The CDR3 DNA reads TGTGCCATCGGGTTGTCAGCTCTCAATGAGCAGTTCTTC.

The V and J genes are TRBV2 and TRBJ1-1, with D uncertain. V lost 0 bases, J lost 8 bases, and 10 bases lay in between. This CDR3 is 13 amino acids long. The germline V gene has CDR1 SNHLY and CDR2 FYNNEI. Written as DNA, the CDR3 is TGTGCCAGCAGTGAAGCATGGAGGACCGAAGCTTTCTTT. This codes for CASSEAWRTEAFF.

CDR3 residues: CASSPRTANTGELFF. DNA for the CDR3: TGTGCCAGCTCACCTCGGACAGCGAACACCGGGGAGCTGTTTTTT. The chain joins TRBV18 to TRBJ2-2; a possible D gene is TRBD1 (6 bases). The CDR3 has 15 residues. The V gene lost 3 bases and the J gene lost 0 bases, with 8 bases spanning the gap. Looked up from germline, CDR1 is KGHSH and CDR2 is LQKENI.

The chain links TRBV27 to TRBJ2-1; a weak D match, TRBD2 (7 bases). V dropped 6 bases and J dropped 4 bases, with 19 bases sitting between them. The CDR3 spans 16 residues. Germline loops: CDR1 MNHEY, CDR2 SMNVEV (reference sequence). DNA for the CDR3: TGTGCCAGCAGGGGCCCTGGAGGGGGGGCTTACAATGAGCAGTTCTTC. Translating it yields CASRGPGGGAYNEQFF.

This clone was seen a handful of times. V and J are TRBV7-3 and TRBJ1-1, with D perhaps TRBD1 (6 bases). The CDR3 contains 15 residues. V lost 3 bases and J 1 base, leaving 12 bases between the germline ends. From germline, CDR1 is SGHTA and CDR2 FQGTGA. The CDR3 protein is CASSFLGGANTEAFF. Written as DNA, the CDR3 is TGTGCCAGCAGCTTTTTGGGGGGGGCGAACACTGAAGCTTTCTTT.

The chain couples TRBV6-1 to TRBJ2-5, with a weak D call TRBD1 (6 bases). V was trimmed by 4 bases and J by 5 bases, leaving 11 bases between them. The CDR3 contains 13 residues. Germline CDR1 is MNHNS and CDR2 is SASEGT. CDR3 residues: CASSGTGSETQYF. The CDR3 coding sequence is TGTGCCAGCAGTGGCACAGGGAGCGAGACCCAGTACTTC.

This rearrangement joins TRBV7-2 to TRBJ2-1; perhaps TRBD2 as D (6 bases). The CDR3 consists of 16 residues. The V end lost 0 bases, the J end lost 2 bases, and 11 bases lay between the germline ends. Germline CDR1 and CDR2: SGHTA and FQGNSA. The CDR3 nucleotides are TGTGCCAGCAGCTTAGCGGGGATAGCGGCCTACAATGAGCAGTTCTTC. Translation: CASSLAGIAAYNEQFF.

This chain joins TRBV15 and TRBJ2-5, with D perhaps TRBD1 (5 bases). The CDR3 consists of 15 residues. Germline CDR1 is LNHNV and CDR2 is YYDKDF (reference sequence). Between the trimmed V and J ends, which lost 2 bases and 0 bases, there was a span of 10 bases. The CDR3 sequence is CATSRMAGHQETQYF. CDR3 in DNA: TGTGCCACCAGCAGAATGGCAGGGCACCAAGAGACCCAGTACTTC.

This sequence joins TRBV7-9 and TRBJ1-5; a possible D gene is TRBD1 (6 bases). Trimming took off 4 bases at V and 5 bases at J, with 15 bases between the two ends. The germline CDR1 and CDR2 sequences are SEHNR and FQNEAQ (reference sequence). The length of the CDR3 is 15 residues. CDR3 bases: TGTGCCAGCAGCTCTGGGGGGCTCGGGGATCAGCCCCAGCATTTT. It specifies CASSSGGLGDQPQHF.

The chain recombines TRBV2 with TRBJ2-1, with D hard to call. Trimming stripped 2 bases from V and 8 bases from J, with 10 bases between. Looked up from germline, CDR1 is SNHLY and CDR2 is FYNNEI. The CDR3 runs 13 residues. The DNA of the CDR3 is TGTGCCAGCAGTGAACGGTCCGGCTATGAGCAGTTCTTC. It is translated as CASSERSGYEQFF.

The chain carries TRBV7-6 and TRBJ2-1; D remains ambiguous. Trimming pared 5 bases from V and 6 bases from J, leaving 8 bases between. CDR1 is SGHVS and CDR2 is FNYEAQ in the germline V gene. CDR3 length: 12 amino acids. CDR3 sequence: CASSPDLNEQFF. The CDR3 DNA is TGTGCCAGCAGCCCGGACCTCAATGAGCAGTTCTTC.

This sequence joins TRBV7-3 and TRBJ2-2; 9 bases align to TRBD1. With 5 bases clipped from V and 7 bases from J, the junction kept 8 bases outside the gene matches. The CDR3 length is 15 residues. Per the germline V gene, CDR1 is SGHTA and CDR2 is FQGTGA. CDR3 loop: CASSANRGQSGELFF. For the CDR3, the DNA is TGTGCCAGCAGCGCGAACAGGGGGCAGAGCGGGGAGCTGTTTTTT.

The chain combines TRBV28 with TRBJ2-5; 7 bases are shared with TRBD2. With 4 bases clipped from V and 5 bases from J, the junction kept 4 bases outside the gene matches. The CDR3 totals 13 residues. Germline V lookup: CDR1 MDHEN, CDR2 SYDVKM. CDR3 nucleotide sequence: TGTGCCAGCAGTTCGACTAGCTTGGAGACCCAGTACTTC. Its protein product is CASSSTSLETQYF.